The present T cell receptor beta chain was sequenced within a study of shared clonotypes between healthy human individuals. The CDR3 is 14 residues long. CDR1 SQVTM and CDR2 ANQGSEA come from the germline V gene. V gave up 0 bases and J gave up 4 bases; unmatched junction bases: 3. This clone was seen more than once but under ten times. The target antigen is unknown. Study-wide results and caveats: Blood alone was sampled, and tissue repertoires likely differ. Among several donors, approximately 4.6% of naive CD4 clonotypes were found in common.

The input for sorted-subset replicate PCRs was around 210 ng DNA, some 28,000 T cell genomes. TCRdb's copy holds only in-frame clones and misses some; the assay was immunoSEQ multiplex PCR. The table lists about 960,000 clones, over 75% of them singletons. This TCR was recovered from a man aged 18 to 29 in good health. The specimen was memory CD4+ T cells sorted from blood. Subset specified: CD45RA-negative fraction. The chain recombines TRBV29-1 with TRBJ2-7; 10 nucleotides line up with TRBD1. In DNA form, the CDR3 reads TGCAGCGTTGAAGATCGGGACAGGGGTTACGAGCAGTACTTC. This translates into CSVEDRDRGYEQYF.